A single sample gave rise to the 21 T cell receptor beta chains below, sequenced in a study of T cell changes during pregnancy in multiple sclerosis. This table comes from immunoSEQ multiplex PCR, and its TCRdb copy is limited to in-frame clones, with some not included. The data show more than 50,000 clones, roughly 94% seen once. Sequencing was performed on CD8+ T cells from peripheral blood mononuclear cells, taken after pregnancy. These TCRs come from a female donor with multiple sclerosis, enrolled in a pregnancy study.

The V call is TRBV27, the J call TRBJ2-5; D perhaps matches TRBD2 (6 bases). Per the germline V gene, CDR1 is MNHEY and CDR2 is SMNVEV (reference sequence). The CDR3 runs 13 residues. Trimming left V 4 bases short and J 5 bases short, with 11 bases between. The CDR3, as DNA: TGTGCCAGCAGTTCGGGACTGACGGAGACCCAGTACTTC. Translation: CASSSGLTETQYF.

This sequence joins TRBV7-9 and TRBJ1-3, with TRBD1 identical over 9 bases. This CDR3 has 19 amino acids. J was trimmed by 3 bases and V by 4 bases; bases with no gene match: 16. Looked up from germline, CDR1 is SEHNR and CDR2 is FQNEAQ (reference sequence). CDR3 sequence: CASSSSRTGAHPNGNTIYF. The CDR3 bases are TGTGCCAGCAGCTCCTCCCGGACAGGGGCGCATCCGAATGGAAACACCATATATTTT.

The chain links TRBV19 to TRBJ2-5; 11 bases line up with TRBD2. The CDR3 consists of 15 residues. Unmatched junction bases numbered 5, after V lost 7 bases and J lost 1 base. Germline values: CDR1 LNHDA, CDR2 SQIVND (reference sequence). CDR3 sequence reads: CASTGTSGFQETQYF. The CDR3, as DNA: TGTGCCAGTACAGGGACTAGCGGATTCCAAGAGACCCAGTACTTC.

The chain combines TRBV28 with TRBJ2-1; possible D gene TRBD2, 5 bases. Germline V lookup: CDR1 MDHEN, CDR2 SYDVKM. Trimming removed 3 bases from V and 9 bases from J, with 9 bases in between. CDR3 length: 12 residues. In DNA form, the CDR3 reads TGTGCCAGCAGTTTGAGTGGACTTGAGCAGTTCTTC. Amino acids: CASSLSGLEQFF.

The chain uses TRBV5-1 and TRBJ2-7; 11 bases are a match to TRBD2. Trimming removed 5 bases from V and 0 bases from J; junction bases left unmatched: 4. Germline assignment: CDR1 SGHRS and CDR2 YFSETQ. This CDR3 is 15 amino acids long. The CDR3 coding sequence is TGCGCCAGCAGGCCGGGACTAGCGGCCTCCTACGAGCAGTACTTC. The encoded protein is CASRPGLAASYEQYF.

A single count supports this clone. This chain connects TRBV7-2 to TRBJ2-3, with 8 bases identical to TRBD1. The CDR3 totals 15 residues. Germline CDR1 is SGHTA and CDR2 is FQGNSA. J was trimmed by 4 bases and V by 0 bases; bases with no gene match: 3. The CDR3 here is CASSLAAGGADTQYF. The CDR3 DNA is TGTGCCAGCAGCTTAGCGGCAGGGGGCGCAGATACGCAGTATTTT.

The gene calls are TRBV19 and TRBJ2-7; TRBD2 might be the D (6 bases). CDR1 and CDR2 from the germline V gene are LNHDA and SQIVND (reference sequence). CDR3 length: 14 amino acids. V lost 5 bases and J lost 3, with 14 bases in between. In nucleotides, the CDR3 is TGTGCCAGTAGTCCCTCCGGGGGTAGCTACGAGCAGTACTTC. Translation: CASSPSGGSYEQYF. The full variable domain, rest sourced from reference TRBV19 and TRBJ2-7, is DGGITQSPKYLFRKEGQNVTLSCEQNLNHDAMYWYRQDPGQGLRLIYYSQIVNDFQKGDIAEGYSVSREKKESFPLTVTSAQKNPTAFYLCASSPSGGSYEQYFGPGTRLTVT.

The chain couples TRBV7-6 to TRBJ2-3; tentative D call: TRBD1 (6 bases). V gave up 5 bases and J gave up 1 base, with 10 bases separating them. Germline values: CDR1 SGHVS, CDR2 FNYEAQ. CDR3 size: 14 residues. The CDR3 here is CASSQGLGTDTQYF. The CDR3 DNA is TGTGCCAGCAGCCAGGGGTTGGGCACAGATACGCAGTATTTT.

This clone appeared a few times. The chain recombines TRBV5-8 with TRBJ1-5; the match to TRBD1 covers 7 bases. V trimming: 3 bases; J trimming: 4 bases; junction bases outside the gene matches: 4. CDR1 is SGHTS, CDR2 YDEGEE, per germline. CDR3 size: 14 residues. DNA of the CDR3: TGTGCCAGCAGCTGGGGGACAGTGAATCAGCCCCAGCATTTT. Its translation is CASSWGTVNQPQHF.

Here the CDR3 reads CASSLTGAVNEQFF. CDR3 DNA sequence: TGCGCCAGCAGCTTAACAGGGGCGGTAAATGAGCAGTTCTTC. This sequence joins TRBV5-1 and TRBJ2-1; TRBD1 agrees at 7 bases. Germline values: CDR1 SGHRS, CDR2 YFSETQ. This CDR3 contains 14 residues. The V gene end was trimmed by 2 bases and the J gene end by 7 bases; junction bases not matched to a gene: 6.

The chain joins TRBV5-8 to TRBJ2-3; no clear D. V dropped 5 bases and J dropped 4 bases, with 14 bases sitting between them. The germline CDR1 and CDR2 sequences are SGHTS and YDEGEE. This CDR3 is built from 14 residues. Here the CDR3 reads CASSRVFKSDTQYF. CDR3 nucleotides: TGTGCCAGCAGTCGGGTTTTTAAGTCAGATACGCAGTATTTT. The variable domain in full, completed from reference TRBV5-8 and TRBJ2-3, reads EAGVTQSPTHLIKTRGQQATLRCSPISGHTSVYWYQQALGLGLQFLLWYDEGEERNRGNFPPRFSGRQFPNYSSELNVNALELEDSALYLCASSRVFKSDTQYFGPGTRLTVL.

The chain employs TRBV4-1 and TRBJ1-4; 7 bases align to TRBD1. Trimming at V came to 1 base and at J to 3 bases, leaving 5 bases not matched to a gene. CDR1 is MGHRA and CDR2 is YSYEKL in the germline V gene. This CDR3 is built from 16 residues. CDR3 loop: CASSQATGLANEKLFF. The CDR3, as DNA: TGCGCCAGCAGCCAAGCGACAGGGTTGGCTAATGAAAAACTGTTTTTT.

The gene calls are TRBV27 and TRBJ2-5; 10 nucleotides agree with TRBD2. From germline, CDR1 is MNHEY and CDR2 SMNVEV (reference sequence). Trimming removed 4 bases from V and 5 bases from J; junction bases left unmatched: 4. The length of the CDR3 is 14 residues. The CDR3 DNA reads as TGTGCCAGCAGTTCGGGACTAGCGTCCGAGACCCAGTACTTC. This translates into CASSSGLASETQYF.

The chain employs TRBV5-1 and TRBJ2-7; 11 nucleotides line up with TRBD1. This CDR3 is 15 amino acids long. CDR1 is SGHRS and CDR2 is YFSETQ in the germline V gene. Germline trimming cut 5 bases from V and 2 bases from J; bases unmatched to any gene: 6. The CDR3 loop reads CASSSGTGGTYEQYF. Here the CDR3 DNA reads TGCGCCAGCAGTTCCGGGACAGGGGGAACCTACGAGCAGTACTTC.

This clone was counted once. The V and J genes are TRBV15 and TRBJ2-7; TRBD1 is a possible D gene (6 bases). Germline V gene sequence: CDR1 LNHNV, CDR2 YYDKDF (reference sequence). V lost 4 bases to trimming and J lost 0 bases, with 13 bases between them. The CDR3 extends over 15 amino acids. CDR3 nucleotide sequence: TGTGCCACCAGCAAAGCACAGGGCAACTCCTACGAGCAGTACTTC. It codes for CATSKAQGNSYEQYF.

The chain carries TRBV27 and TRBJ2-7, with TRBD1 matching over 8 bases. The germline gives CDR1 MNHEY, CDR2 SMNVEV (reference sequence). CDR3 size: 15 residues. V lost 2 bases to trimming and J lost 4 bases; unmatched junction nucleotides: 7. The CDR3: CASSLRAGGFYEQYF. The CDR3 bases are TGTGCCAGCAGTTTACGGGCAGGGGGCTTTTACGAGCAGTACTTC.

A single count supports this clone. The chain links TRBV18 to TRBJ2-1; D not resolved. Germline-derived CDR1 and CDR2 are KGHSH and LQKENI. CDR3 length equals 17 residues. Trimming took 4 bases from V and 0 from J, leaving 16 bases between them. The DNA of the CDR3 is TGTGCCAGCTCACAGGCGGCTAGGCGTGGCTCCTACAATGAGCAGTTCTTC. As protein: CASSQAARRGSYNEQFF.

This chain joins TRBV27 and TRBJ2-1, with a tentative D call TRBD2 (5 bases). There are 14 residues in the CDR3. Germline V lookup: CDR1 MNHEY, CDR2 SMNVEV (reference sequence). V lost 1 base to trimming and J lost 6 bases, with 10 bases between them. The CDR3 protein is CASSLLGGPNEQFF. The CDR3 coding sequence is TGTGCCAGCAGTTTATTAGGAGGACCCAATGAGCAGTTCTTC.

The chain has TRBV28 and TRBJ1-3; 10 nucleotides match TRBD1. The CDR3 sequence is 15 residues long. The trim removed 5 bases at V and 4 bases at J, leaving 5 bases unmatched. Germline V lookup: CDR1 MDHEN, CDR2 SYDVKM. Written as DNA, the CDR3 is TGTGCCAGCAGTCCCGGGACAGGGGCCGGAAACACCATATATTTT. Protein sequence: CASSPGTGAGNTIYF.

The J gene is TRBJ1-1, the V gene TRBV7-2; TRBD1 agrees at 8 bases. J lost 0 bases, V lost 1 base, and 1 base had no gene match. Germline V gene data show CDR1 as SGHTA and CDR2 as FQGNSA. This CDR3 comprises 15 residues. CDR3 bases: TGTGCCAGCAGCTTAGGGACAGGGATGAACACTGAAGCTTTCTTT. Protein product: CASSLGTGMNTEAFF.

The CDR3 DNA follows: TGTGCCAGCAGTGACGGACAGGGGGCTAATGAAAAACTGTTTTTT. This codes for CASSDGQGANEKLFF. The chain combines TRBV25-1 with TRBJ1-4, with 10 positions matching TRBD1. This CDR3 spans 15 amino acids. Trimming at V came to 3 bases and at J to 3 bases, leaving 1 base not matched to a gene. From germline, CDR1 is MGHDK and CDR2 SYGVNS. The full variable domain, in which reference TRBV25-1 and TRBJ1-4 provide the parts outside the CDR3, is EADIYQTPRYLVIGTGKKITLECSQTMGHDKMYWYQQDPGMELHLIHYSYGVNSTEKGDLSSESTVSRIRTEHFPLTLESARPSHTSQYLCASSDGQGANEKLFFGSGTQLSVL.